These T cell receptor beta chains were read from a single sample in a study of control samples from healthy donors and cancer patients. TCRdb keeps only in-frame clones here, not all; method: immunoSEQ multiplex PCR. The sample includes 170,000 or so clones, about 94% of them seen just once. Sequencing used blood. Receptor source: a woman aged 40 to 50 in good health. CDR3s include the opening cysteine and the closing phenylalanine or tryptophan. The D gene is left open where the match is weak. Clone size is shown for a subset of rows, as once, few, many or a class of expanded clone.

>NA|TRBV2|TRBJ2-2|TRBD2
TGTGCCAGCAGGCCACTAGCGGCAATTACCGGGGAGCTGTTTTTT
CASRPLAAITGELFF
>NA|TRBV5-4|TRBJ2-7|TRBD1
TGTGCCAGCAGCTCCGGGACAGGGTCTTACGAGCAGTACTTC
CASSSGTGSYEQYF
>NA|TRBV6-6|TRBJ2-7|TRBD2
TGTGCCAGCAGTTGGGCTAGCGGGGGGGCTTACGAGCAGTACTTC
CASSWASGGAYEQYF
>once|TRBV25-1|TRBJ2-3|TRBD1
TGTGCCAGCAGTGGAGAGGACAGGGGGCTTGCAGATACGCAGTATTTT
CASSGEDRGLADTQYF
>NA|TRBV5-1|TRBJ2-1|NA
TGCGCCAGCAGCTTGAATGGAGGTTCCTACAATGAGCAGTTCTTC
CASSLNGGSYNEQFF
>once|TRBV5-6|TRBJ1-2|TRBD1
TGTGCCAGCAGCTTCGACAGGGCCGGGGGCTACACCTTC
CASSFDRAGGYTF
>NA|TRBV3-1/TRBV3-2|TRBJ1-6|NA
TGTGCCAGCAGCTTAGGGCAAAGCCTTTCACCCCTCCACTTT
CASSLGQSLSPLHF
>NA|TRBV4-1|TRBJ1-2|TRBD1
TGCGCCAGCAGCCAAGTGGGACAGATCTATGGCTACACCTTC
CASSQVGQIYGYTF
>NA|TRBV6-2/TRBV6-3|TRBJ1-6|NA
TGTGCCAGCAGCGATCCGAGGACGTCGAATAATTCACCCCTCCACTTT
CASSDPRTSNNSPLHF
>NA|TRBV10-3|TRBJ1-1|TRBD1
TGTGCCATCTCTAGGGACAGCCAAAACACTGAAGCTTTCTTT
CAISRDSQNTEAFF
>NA|TRBV18|TRBJ2-3|TRBD2
TGTGCCAGCTCACCAGAAAGCGGGAATCGAGATACGCAGTATTTT
CASSPESGNRDTQYF
>NA|TRBV7-2|TRBJ2-4|NA
TGTGCCAGCAGCGGTCTAGCCAAAAACATTCAGTACTTC
CASSGLAKNIQYF
>NA|TRBV7-6|TRBJ1-5|NA
TGTGCCAGCAGCCCTTTACGGACACCGGAAAATCAGCCCCAGCATTTT
CASSPLRTPENQPQHF
>NA|TRBV7-9|TRBJ2-7|NA
TGTGCCAGCAGCCACCTCGACAGCTACGAGCAGTACTTC
CASSHLDSYEQYF
>NA|TRBV11-3|TRBJ2-1|NA
TGTGCCAGCAGCCGCCGGGACACCCGGCCCCATGAGGAGCAGTTCTTC
CASSRRDTRPHEEQFF
>many|TRBV28|TRBJ1-1|NA
TGTGCCAGCAGTTTTGAGTACACTGAAGCTTTCTTT
CASSFEYTEAFF
>NA|TRBV6-5|TRBJ1-5|NA
TGTGCCAGCAGCCACATGGACGGGTCCCGGCAGCCCCAGCATTTT
CASSHMDGSRQPQHF
>NA|TRBV6-5|TRBJ2-2|TRBD1
TGTGCCAGCAGGACAGGGGTGGACACCGGGGAGCTGTTTTTT
CASRTGVDTGELFF
>NA|TRBV7-9|TRBJ2-7|NA
TGTGCCAGCAGCCTCACCTCCGACAGACTGAGCTCCTACGAGCAGTACTTC
CASSLTSDRLSSYEQYF
>NA|TRBV19|TRBJ1-2|NA
TGTGCCAGTAGGCGGGACATGAGGTATGGCTACACCTTC
CASRRDMRYGYTF
>NA|TRBV21-1|TRBJ2-1|NA
TGTGCCAGCAGCAATAGGTACCCCCCATCATTCAATGAGCAGTTCTTC
CASSNRYPPSFNEQFF
>once|TRBV9|TRBJ2-1|TRBD2
TGTGCCAGCAGCATCGGACTAGCGGGAGAGGTAGATGAGCAGTTCTTC
CASSIGLAGEVDEQFF
>NA|TRBV18|TRBJ1-1|TRBD1
TGTGCCAGCTCACCTCTTGGACAGGGGGACACTGAAGCTTTCTTT
CASSPLGQGDTEAFF
>NA|TRBV29-1|TRBJ2-7|TRBD1
TGCAGCGTGCGGCCCGGGACAGATGACTACGAGCAGTACTTC
CSVRPGTDDYEQYF
>NA|TRBV4-1|TRBJ1-1|NA
TGCGCCAGCAGCCAATACCGGGACGGGAACACTGAAGCTTTCTTT
CASSQYRDGNTEAFF
>NA|TRBV5-1|TRBJ2-5|TRBD2
TGCGCCAGCAGCTCGACTAGCGGACAAGAGACCCAGTACTTC
CASSSTSGQETQYF
>NA|TRBV20-1|TRBJ2-3|NA
TGCAGTGCTAGTCTAAGTCCTAGCACAGATACGCAGTATTTT
CSASLSPSTDTQYF
>NA|TRBV30|TRBJ1-1|NA
TGTGCCTGGGATCCTCGGGGGAACACTGAAGCTTTCTTT
CAWDPRGNTEAFF
>NA|TRBV11-3|TRBJ2-2|NA
TGTGCCAGCAGCTTAGGGGTGGCCGGGGAGCTGTTTTTT
CASSLGVAGELFF
>NA|TRBV11-3|TRBJ2-6|NA
TGTGCCGGCAGCCCCGGAGGGGGCAGGGCTAATGGGGCCAACGTCCTGACTTTC
CAGSPGGGRANGANVLTF
>NA|TRBV5-5|TRBJ2-1|TRBD2
TGTGCCAGCAGCAGGACTAGCGGACCTTCATACAATGAGCAGTTCTTC
CASSRTSGPSYNEQFF
>NA|TRBV19|TRBJ2-1|TRBD1
TGTGCCAGTAGTATAGGGGACAGGGTCTACAATGAGCAGTTCTTC
CASSIGDRVYNEQFF
>NA|TRBV18|TRBJ1-2|NA
TGTGCCAGCTCAGACTATAGGGGAGATGGCTACACCTTC
CASSDYRGDGYTF
>once|TRBV7-8|TRBJ2-7|NA
TGTGCCAGCAGCCGCCTTAAGGACAGCTCCTACGAGCAGTACTTC
CASSRLKDSSYEQYF
>NA|TRBV19|TRBJ1-2|NA
TGTGCCAGTAGTATAGTACCGCCGGCCAGACATGGAGGCTATGGCTACACCTTC
CASSIVPPARHGGYGYTF
>few|TRBV29-1|TRBJ1-1|NA
TGCAGCGTATCCCCGGGGGGACCTGAAGCTTTCTTT
CSVSPGGPEAFF
>NA|TRBV6-6|TRBJ1-6|NA
TGTGCCAGCAGTTACTCCGGGCGGATTGATTCACCCCTCCACTTT
CASSYSGRIDSPLHF
>NA|TRBV11-1|TRBJ2-1|NA
TGTGCCAGCAGCTTAGATAGGCAGGGTGGCAATGAGCAGTTCTTC
CASSLDRQGGNEQFF
>NA|TRBV5-1|TRBJ2-5|NA
TGCGCCAGCAGCTTGGGGGCCGGGACCCAAGAGACCCAGTACTTC
CASSLGAGTQETQYF
>once|TRBV4-3|TRBJ2-6|TRBD1
TGCGCCAGCAGCCAACGGGACAGGGGATTTTCTGGGGCCAACGTCCTGACTTTC
CASSQRDRGFSGANVLTF
>NA|TRBV3-1/TRBV3-2|TRBJ2-1|NA
TGTGCCAGCAGCCAAAGGGGGGAACATGAGCAGTTCTTC
CASSQRGEHEQFF
>once|TRBV6-2/TRBV6-3|TRBJ1-5|NA
TGTGCCAGCAGTCCCTTCAGCAGCGTAGCCCAGCATTTT
CASSPFSSVAQHF
>NA|TRBV7-2|TRBJ1-2|NA
TGTGCCAGCAGCTTCTCCGGGACACGCTATGGCTACACCTTC
CASSFSGTRYGYTF
>NA|TRBV5-1|TRBJ1-1|NA
TGCGCCAGCAGGTCCCCAGGGGATGAAGCTTTCTTT
CASRSPGDEAFF
>NA|TRBV7-2|TRBJ2-7|NA
TGTGCCAGCAGCCCGGACCCCGACGGAAGCTACGAGCAGTACTTC
CASSPDPDGSYEQYF
>NA|TRBV7-8|TRBJ2-3|NA
TGTGCCAGCAGCTTAGACACAGATACGCAGTATTTT
CASSLDTDTQYF
>once|TRBV5-5|TRBJ2-3|TRBD2
TGTGCCAGCAGCTTGGTAGCGGGAGGGAGCACAGATACGCAGTATTTT
CASSLVAGGSTDTQYF
>NA|TRBV4-3|TRBJ1-6|NA
TGCGCCAGCAGCCAAGATCTGGTCACGACAGTCTCCTATAATTCACCCCTCCACTTT
CASSQDLVTTVSYNSPLHF
>NA|TRBV9|TRBJ1-3|NA
TGTGCCAGCAGCCCTAGCGGTCTGGTGGCCGGCTCTGGAAACACCATATATTTT
CASSPSGLVAGSGNTIYF
>NA|TRBV7-2|TRBJ2-3|NA
TGTGCCAGCAGCTTACGCGGCCAGTTCACAGATACGCAGTATTTT
CASSLRGQFTDTQYF
>NA|TRBV5-1|TRBJ1-1|NA
TGCGCCAGCAGCGTGGCCTATGTTCAGGGTGGGACTGAAGCTTTCTTT
CASSVAYVQGGTEAFF
>NA|TRBV6-6|TRBJ1-1|NA
TGTGCCAGCAATCGGGACCTGCTTTCAATAATGAACACTGAAGCTTTCTTT
CASNRDLLSIMNTEAFF
>few|TRBV5-6|TRBJ1-2|NA
TGTGCCAGCACCTTATCCGGGGGTTCTAACTATGGCTACACCTTC
CASTLSGGSNYGYTF
>NA|TRBV6-2/TRBV6-3|TRBJ2-1|TRBD2
TGTGCCAGCAGTTACTCGAACCTAGCGGGAGAGCAGTTCTTC
CASSYSNLAGEQFF
>once|TRBV27|TRBJ2-1|NA
TGTGCCAGCAGTTTTGGGCGGGGCTACAATGAGCAGTTCTTC
CASSFGRGYNEQFF